Listed here are 7 T cell receptor beta chains from one sample, sequenced in a study of early T cells in non-severe SARS-CoV-2 infection. Using its own MiXCR run on the 5' RACE reads, TCRdb lists one record per CDR3 protein. The sample contains tens of thousands of distinct CDR3 sequences, over 10% of which appear only once. The sequences come from whole blood, collected at baseline. These receptors all come from an adult who was a healthcare worker with PCR-confirmed SARS-CoV-2 infection or an uninfected control (not recorded which).

The rearrangement links TRBV7-8 to TRBJ2-2, with D hard to call. Trimming stripped 0 bases from V and 4 bases from J, with 9 bases between. CDR1 is SGHVS, CDR2 FQNEAQ, per germline. This CDR3 is 15 amino acids long. DNA for the CDR3: TGTGCCAGCAGCTTAGCGCAGCAGCTCACCGGGGAGCTGTTTTTT. The encoded protein is CASSLAQQLTGELFF.

The V and J genes are TRBV6-5 and TRBJ1-5; D remains ambiguous. Germline V gives CDR1 MNHEY, CDR2 SVGAGI. The CDR3 loop spans 15 amino acids. Trimming left V 5 bases short and J 5 bases short, with 16 bases between. CDR3 region: CASSSRVYRDQPQHF. CDR3 bases: TGTGCCAGCAGTAGTCGGGTCTATAGGGATCAGCCCCAGCATTTT.

Ten or more counts support this clonotype. V usage is TRBV6-1 and J usage is TRBJ1-5; 10 bases map to TRBD1. The germline V gene has CDR1 MNHNS and CDR2 SASEGT. After removal of 8 bases from V and 5 bases from J, the junction contained 9 bases not matched to a gene. The CDR3 has 15 residues. The CDR3, as DNA: TGTGCCAGCGGGGGAAGGACAGGGGGGCATCAGCCCCAGCATTTT. This sequence encodes CASGGRTGGHQPQHF.

The V call is TRBV29-1, the J call TRBJ2-1; D is possibly TRBD2 (6 bases). Trimming removed 6 bases at V and 2 bases at J, with 14 bases between. The CDR3 extends over 14 amino acids. Looked up from germline, CDR1 is SQVTM and CDR2 is ANQGSEA. Here the CDR3 reads CSVPGGQAYNEQFF. The CDR3 DNA follows: TGCAGCGTGCCCGGAGGGCAAGCCTACAATGAGCAGTTCTTC.

The chain uses TRBV11-2 and TRBJ1-6; 10 bases match TRBD1. Germline V gene data show CDR1 as SGHAT and CDR2 as FQNNGV. J gave up 8 bases and V 0 bases, and 10 bases lay outside the gene matches. There are 18 residues in the CDR3. The CDR3 is CASSLDRGQGILDSPLHF. CDR3 bases: TGTGCCAGCAGCTTAGATCGGGGACAGGGGATACTTGATTCACCCCTCCACTTT.

V and J are TRBV29-1 and TRBJ2-3; tentatively, D is TRBD2 (5 bases). Germline V CDR1 and CDR2: SQVTM, ANQGSEA. The CDR3 covers 12 residues. V was pared by 4 bases and J by 7 bases, with 12 bases between. The DNA for the CDR3 is TGCAGCGTTGGGAGCGGCCCCAATACGCAGTATTTT. Encoded protein: CSVGSGPNTQYF.

The chain recombines TRBV29-1 with TRBJ2-7; D is undetermined. CDR3 size: 12 residues. Germline V gives CDR1 SQVTM, CDR2 ANQGSEA. V lost 4 bases to trimming and J lost 3 bases, with 10 bases between them. The CDR3 is CSVGTKGYEQYF. The CDR3 DNA reads TGCAGCGTTGGGACCAAGGGCTACGAGCAGTACTTC.